The source of this T cell receptor (beta chain) is a study of cytomegalovirus exposure and HLA in healthy donors. PCR amplification relied on 60 Vbeta primers (plus 13 Jbeta primers). Repertoires were generated with immunoSEQ multiplex PCR, while TCRdb's copy carries only in-frame clones and drops some. Of under 150,000 clones listed, almost 85% are singletons. This CDR3 is 12 amino acids long. V lost 5 bases and J lost 4, with 9 bases in between. The germline CDR1 and CDR2 sequences are SGDLS and YYNGEE. Specimen: PBMCs. The receptor's source is a man under 40 in good health and CMV-seropositive. The gene calls are TRBV9 and TRBJ1-1; no reliable D call. The CDR3: CASSRSLTEAFF. CDR3 nucleotides: TGTGCCAGCAGTCGTAGCCTCACTGAAGCTTTCTTT.